This T cell receptor beta chain comes out of a study of neoadjuvant anti-PD-1 for oral cavity cancer. Sequenced by immunoSEQ multiplex PCR; TCRdb stores in-frame clones only, minus some. The sample holds about 6,600 clones, around 82% seen once. The CDR3 is 16 amino acids. Germline CDR1 reads MGHRA; CDR2 reads YSYEKL. The V end lost 1 base, the J end lost 1 base, and 14 bases lay between the germline ends. Study-level results: Post-nivolumab, blood T cell clonality was significantly elevated in non-responders.

Regarding this clone: The antigen remains undetermined.

The chain couples TRBV4-1 to TRBJ2-7; TRBD2 might be the D (6 bases). The source of this sequence is a person between 40 and 85 years old with oral cavity squamous cell carcinoma. The material was PBMCs, obtained before nivolumab (anti-PD-1) treatment. CDR3 in amino acids: CASSQVSGLTSYEQYF. CDR3 bases: TGCGCCAGCAGCCAAGTCTCGGGACTGACATCCTACGAGCAGTACTTC.